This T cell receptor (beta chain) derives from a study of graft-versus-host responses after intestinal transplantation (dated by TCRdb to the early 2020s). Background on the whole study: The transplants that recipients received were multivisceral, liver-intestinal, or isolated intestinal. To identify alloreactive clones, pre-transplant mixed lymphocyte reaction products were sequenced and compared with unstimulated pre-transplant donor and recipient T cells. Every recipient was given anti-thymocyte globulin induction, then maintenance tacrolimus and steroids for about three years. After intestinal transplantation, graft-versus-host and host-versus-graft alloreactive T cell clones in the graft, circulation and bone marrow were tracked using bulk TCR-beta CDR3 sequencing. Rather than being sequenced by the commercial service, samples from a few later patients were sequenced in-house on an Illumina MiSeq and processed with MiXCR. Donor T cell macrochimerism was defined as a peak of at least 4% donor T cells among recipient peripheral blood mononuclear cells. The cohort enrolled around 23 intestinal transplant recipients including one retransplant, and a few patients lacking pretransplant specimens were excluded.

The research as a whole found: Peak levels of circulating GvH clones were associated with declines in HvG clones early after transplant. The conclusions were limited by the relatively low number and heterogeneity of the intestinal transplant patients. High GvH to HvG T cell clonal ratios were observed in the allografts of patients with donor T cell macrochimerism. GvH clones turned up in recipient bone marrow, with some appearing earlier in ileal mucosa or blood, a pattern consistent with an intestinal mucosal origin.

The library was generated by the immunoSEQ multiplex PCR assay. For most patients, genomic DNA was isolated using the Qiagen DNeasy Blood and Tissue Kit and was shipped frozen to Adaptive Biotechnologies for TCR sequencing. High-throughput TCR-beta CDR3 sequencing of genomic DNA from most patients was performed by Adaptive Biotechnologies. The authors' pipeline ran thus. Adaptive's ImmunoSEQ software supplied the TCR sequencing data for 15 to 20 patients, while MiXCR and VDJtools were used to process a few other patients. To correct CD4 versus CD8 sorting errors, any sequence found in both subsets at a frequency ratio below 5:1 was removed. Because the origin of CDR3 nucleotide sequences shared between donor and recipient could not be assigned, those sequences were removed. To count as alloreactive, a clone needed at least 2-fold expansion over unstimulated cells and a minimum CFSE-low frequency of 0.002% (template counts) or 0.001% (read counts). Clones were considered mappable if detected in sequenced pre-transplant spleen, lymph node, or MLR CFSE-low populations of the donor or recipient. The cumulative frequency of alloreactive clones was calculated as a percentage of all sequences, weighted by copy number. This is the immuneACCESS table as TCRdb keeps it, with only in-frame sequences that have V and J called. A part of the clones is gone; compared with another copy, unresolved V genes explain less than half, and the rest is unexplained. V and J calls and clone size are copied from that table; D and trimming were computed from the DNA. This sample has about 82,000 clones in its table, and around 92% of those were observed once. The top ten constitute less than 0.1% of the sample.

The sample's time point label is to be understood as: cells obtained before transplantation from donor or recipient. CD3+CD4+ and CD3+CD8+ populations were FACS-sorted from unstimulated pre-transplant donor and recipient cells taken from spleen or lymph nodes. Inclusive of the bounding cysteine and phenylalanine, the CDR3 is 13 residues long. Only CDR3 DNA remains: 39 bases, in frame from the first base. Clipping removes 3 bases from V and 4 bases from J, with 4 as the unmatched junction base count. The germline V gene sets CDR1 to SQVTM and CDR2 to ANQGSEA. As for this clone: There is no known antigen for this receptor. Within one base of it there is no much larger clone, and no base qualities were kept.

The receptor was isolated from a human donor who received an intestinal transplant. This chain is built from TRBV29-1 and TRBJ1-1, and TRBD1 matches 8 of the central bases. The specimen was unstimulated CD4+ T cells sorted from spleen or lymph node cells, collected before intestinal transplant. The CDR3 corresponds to CSVDRGPGTEAFF. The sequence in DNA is TGCAGCGTTGACAGGGGGCCGGGCACTGAAGCTTTCTTT.